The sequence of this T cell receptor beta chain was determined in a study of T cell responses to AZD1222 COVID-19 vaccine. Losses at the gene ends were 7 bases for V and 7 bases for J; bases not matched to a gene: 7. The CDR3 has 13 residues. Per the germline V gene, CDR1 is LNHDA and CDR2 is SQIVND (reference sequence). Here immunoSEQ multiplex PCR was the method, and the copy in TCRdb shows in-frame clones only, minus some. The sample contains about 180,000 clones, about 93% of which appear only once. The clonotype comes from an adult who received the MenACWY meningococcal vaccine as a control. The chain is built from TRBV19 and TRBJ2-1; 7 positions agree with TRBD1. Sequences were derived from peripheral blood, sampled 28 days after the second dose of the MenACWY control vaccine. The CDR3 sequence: CASTPLQGNEQFF. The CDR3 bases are TGTGCCAGTACACCCCTACAGGGGAATGAGCAGTTCTTC.